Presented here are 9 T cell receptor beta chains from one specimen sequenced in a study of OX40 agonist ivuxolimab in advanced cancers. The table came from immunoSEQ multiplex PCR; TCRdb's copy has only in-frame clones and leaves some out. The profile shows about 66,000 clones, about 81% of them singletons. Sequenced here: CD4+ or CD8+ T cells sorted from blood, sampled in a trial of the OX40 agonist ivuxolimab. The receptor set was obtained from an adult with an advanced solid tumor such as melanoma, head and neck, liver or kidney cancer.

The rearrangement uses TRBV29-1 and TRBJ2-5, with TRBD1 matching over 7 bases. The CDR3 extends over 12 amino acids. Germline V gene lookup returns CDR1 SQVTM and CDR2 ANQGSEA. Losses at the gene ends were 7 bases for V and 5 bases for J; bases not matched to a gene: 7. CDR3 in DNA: TGCAGCGCTCAAACAGGGGAGGAGACCCAGTACTTC. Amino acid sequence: CSAQTGEETQYF. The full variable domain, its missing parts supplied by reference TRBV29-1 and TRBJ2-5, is SAVISQKPSRDICQRGTSLTIQCQVDSQVTMMFWYRQQPGQSLTLIATANQGSEATYESGFVIDKFPISRPNLTFSTLTVSNMSPEDSSIYLCSAQTGEETQYFGPGTRLLVL.

Here the CDR3 DNA reads TGTGCCAGCAGCCAAGTGGACATTTACGAGCAGTACTTC. It encodes CASSQVDIYEQYF. The chain is built from TRBV14 and TRBJ2-7, with D perhaps matching TRBD1 (5 bases). This CDR3 is built from 13 residues. Germline CDR1 is SGHDN and CDR2 is FVKESK. V was cut by 1 base and J by 4 bases, with 8 bases left in between.

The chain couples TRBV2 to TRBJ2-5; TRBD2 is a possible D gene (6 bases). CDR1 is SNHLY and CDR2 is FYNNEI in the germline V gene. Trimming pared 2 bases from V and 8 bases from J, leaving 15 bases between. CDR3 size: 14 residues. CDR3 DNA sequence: TGTGCCAGCAGTGAAAGTGGGACTGGGCGCACCCAGTACTTC. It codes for CASSESGTGRTQYF.

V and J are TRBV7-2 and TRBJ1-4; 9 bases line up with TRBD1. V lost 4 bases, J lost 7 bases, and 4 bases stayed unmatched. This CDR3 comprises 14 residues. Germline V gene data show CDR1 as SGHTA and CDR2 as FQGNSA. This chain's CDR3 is CASSSGQGSEKLFF. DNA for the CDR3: TGTGCCAGCAGCTCGGGACAGGGCTCTGAAAAACTGTTTTTT.

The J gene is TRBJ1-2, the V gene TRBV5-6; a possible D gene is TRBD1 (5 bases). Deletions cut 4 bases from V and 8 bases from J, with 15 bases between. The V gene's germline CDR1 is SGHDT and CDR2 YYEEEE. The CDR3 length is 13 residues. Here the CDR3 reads CASSPGLPAGYTF. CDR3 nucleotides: TGTGCCAGCAGCCCGGGACTCCCGGCGGGCTACACCTTC.

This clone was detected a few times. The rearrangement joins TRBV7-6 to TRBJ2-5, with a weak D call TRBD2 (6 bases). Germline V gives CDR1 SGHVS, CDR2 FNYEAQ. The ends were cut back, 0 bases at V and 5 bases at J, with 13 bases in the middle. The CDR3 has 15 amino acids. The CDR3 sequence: CASSLARAGRETQYF. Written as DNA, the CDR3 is TGTGCCAGCAGCTTAGCGAGGGCAGGGAGGGAGACCCAGTACTTC.

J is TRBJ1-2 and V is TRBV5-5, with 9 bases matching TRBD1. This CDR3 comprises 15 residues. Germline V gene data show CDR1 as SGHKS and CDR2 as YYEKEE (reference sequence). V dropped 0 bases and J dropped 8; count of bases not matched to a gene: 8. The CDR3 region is CASSLAQGQGGGYTF. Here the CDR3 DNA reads TGTGCCAGCAGCTTGGCACAGGGACAGGGAGGAGGCTACACCTTC.

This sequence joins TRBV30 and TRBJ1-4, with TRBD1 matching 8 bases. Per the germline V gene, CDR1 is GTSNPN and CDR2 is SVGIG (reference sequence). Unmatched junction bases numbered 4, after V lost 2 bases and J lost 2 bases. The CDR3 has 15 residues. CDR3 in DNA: TGTGCCTGGAGTAATACAGGGGGTACTAATGAAAAACTGTTTTTT. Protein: CAWSNTGGTNEKLFF.

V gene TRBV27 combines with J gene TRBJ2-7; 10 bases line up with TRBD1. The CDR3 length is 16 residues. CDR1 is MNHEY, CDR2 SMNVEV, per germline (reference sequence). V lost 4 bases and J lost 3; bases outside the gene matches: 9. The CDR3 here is CASSSFRGQGNYEQYF. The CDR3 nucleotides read TGTGCCAGCAGTTCGTTTAGGGGACAGGGGAACTACGAGCAGTACTTC.